This T cell receptor (beta chain) was profiled in a study of T-cell memory formation after mild COVID-19. About the study: In these data, TCR clusters were largely donor specific.

General observations from the study: Cross-reactive memory apparently joined, as some responding clones appeared in pre-infection memory.

V was clipped by 4 bases and J by 1 base, with 10 bases between them. Germline assignment: CDR1 LGHDT and CDR2 YNNKEL (reference sequence). The CDR3 contains 14 residues. cDNA libraries for TCR alpha and TCR beta, carrying sample barcodes and UMIs, came from 5'RACE with constant-segment primers. TCRdb re-derived calls from the 5' RACE reads in MiXCR, one entry per CDR3 protein. In the table there are 500,000 to 600,000 distinct CDR3 sequences, about 20% of which are singletons. This clonotype was observed a handful of times. The target antigen is unknown. The clonotype was recovered from an adult woman who had mild COVID-19 (a few samples of this study predate the infection). Cell type and time point are not known. The sample was PBMCs or a T cell subset sorted from them (not recorded which). The chain combines TRBV3-1 with TRBJ1-1; D not resolved. The CDR3 is CASSRMGWNTEAFF. DNA for the CDR3: TGTGCCAGCAGCCGGATGGGTTGGAACACTGAAGCTTTCTTT.